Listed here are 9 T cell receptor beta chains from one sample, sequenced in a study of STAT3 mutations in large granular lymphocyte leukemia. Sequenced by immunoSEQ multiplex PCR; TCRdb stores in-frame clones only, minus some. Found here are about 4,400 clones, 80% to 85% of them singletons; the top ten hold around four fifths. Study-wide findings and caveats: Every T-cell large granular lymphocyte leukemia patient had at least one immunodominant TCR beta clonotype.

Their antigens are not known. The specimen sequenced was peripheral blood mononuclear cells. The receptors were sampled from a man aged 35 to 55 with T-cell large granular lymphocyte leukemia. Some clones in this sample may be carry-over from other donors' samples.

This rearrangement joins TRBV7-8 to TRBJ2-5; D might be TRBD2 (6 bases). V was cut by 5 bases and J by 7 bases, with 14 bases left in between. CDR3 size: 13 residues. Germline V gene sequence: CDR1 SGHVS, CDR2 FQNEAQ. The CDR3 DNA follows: TGTGCCAGCAGCCCGGGACTTGGGGGGACCCAGTACTTC. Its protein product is CASSPGLGGTQYF.

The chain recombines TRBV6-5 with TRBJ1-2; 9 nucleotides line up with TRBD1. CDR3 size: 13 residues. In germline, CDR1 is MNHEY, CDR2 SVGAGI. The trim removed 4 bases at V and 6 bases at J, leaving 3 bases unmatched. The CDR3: CASSSDRGDGYTF. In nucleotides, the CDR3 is TGTGCCAGCAGTTCAGACAGGGGGGATGGCTACACCTTC.

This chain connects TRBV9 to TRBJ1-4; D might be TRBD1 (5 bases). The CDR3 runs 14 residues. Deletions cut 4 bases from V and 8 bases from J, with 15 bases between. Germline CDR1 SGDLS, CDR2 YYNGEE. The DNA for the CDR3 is TGTGCCAGCAGCCCCCGGGACGGCGCAGAAAAACTGTTTTTT. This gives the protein CASSPRDGAEKLFF.

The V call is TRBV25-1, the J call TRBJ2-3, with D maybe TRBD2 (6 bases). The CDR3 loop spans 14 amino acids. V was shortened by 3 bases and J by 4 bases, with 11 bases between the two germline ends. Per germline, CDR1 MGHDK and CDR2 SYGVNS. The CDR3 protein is CASSEGLRPDTQYF. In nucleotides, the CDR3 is TGTGCCAGCAGTGAGGGACTCAGGCCAGATACGCAGTATTTT.

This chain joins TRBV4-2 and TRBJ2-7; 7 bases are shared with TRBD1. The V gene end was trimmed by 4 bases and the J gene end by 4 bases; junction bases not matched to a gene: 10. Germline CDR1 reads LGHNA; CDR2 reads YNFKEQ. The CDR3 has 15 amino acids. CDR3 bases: TGTGCCAGCAGCCCTACAGGGGTAGGGTTTTACGAGCAGTACTTC. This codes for CASSPTGVGFYEQYF.

The CDR3 coding sequence is TGTGCCAGCACCCAGAGGGGCAATGAGCAGTTCTTC. It encodes CASTQRGNEQFF. V gene TRBV7-9 combines with J gene TRBJ2-1; the D call may be TRBD1 or TRBD2 (5 bases each). This CDR3 is 12 amino acids long. V was clipped by 7 bases and J by 6 bases, with 10 bases between them. From germline, CDR1 is SEHNR and CDR2 FQNEAQ (reference sequence). Full variable domain (missing parts from reference TRBV7-9 and TRBJ2-1): DTGVSQNPRHKITKRGQNVTFRCDPISEHNRLYWYRQTLGQGPEFLTYFQNEAQLEKSRLLSDRFSAERPKGSFSTLEIQRTEQGDSAMYLCASTQRGNEQFFGPGTRLTVL.

The CDR3 reads CASSLDSGGYNEQFF. Here the CDR3 DNA reads TGTGCCAGCAGTTTGGACAGTGGCGGTTACAATGAGCAGTTCTTC. The rearrangement uses TRBV6-1 and TRBJ2-1; D perhaps matches TRBD1 (6 bases). The CDR3 has 15 amino acids. CDR1 and CDR2 from the germline V gene are MNHNS and SASEGT. V lost 5 bases to trimming and J lost 4 bases, with 15 bases between them.

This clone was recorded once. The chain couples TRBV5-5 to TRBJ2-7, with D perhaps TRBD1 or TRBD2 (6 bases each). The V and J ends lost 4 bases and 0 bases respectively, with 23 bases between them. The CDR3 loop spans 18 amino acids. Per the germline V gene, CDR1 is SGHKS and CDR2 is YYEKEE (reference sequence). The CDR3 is CASSLAASGDFLSYEQYF. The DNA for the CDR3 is TGTGCCAGCAGCCTTGCCGCCTCAGGGGACTTCCTCTCCTACGAGCAGTACTTC.

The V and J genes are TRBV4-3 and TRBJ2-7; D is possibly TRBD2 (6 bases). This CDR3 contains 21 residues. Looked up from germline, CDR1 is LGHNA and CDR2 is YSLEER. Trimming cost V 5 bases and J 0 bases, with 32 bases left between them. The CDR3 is CASSSRRSGRTQIRSSYEQYF. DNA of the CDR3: TGCGCCAGCAGCTCAAGGAGGTCAGGGAGGACCCAAATTCGGAGCTCCTACGAGCAGTACTTC.